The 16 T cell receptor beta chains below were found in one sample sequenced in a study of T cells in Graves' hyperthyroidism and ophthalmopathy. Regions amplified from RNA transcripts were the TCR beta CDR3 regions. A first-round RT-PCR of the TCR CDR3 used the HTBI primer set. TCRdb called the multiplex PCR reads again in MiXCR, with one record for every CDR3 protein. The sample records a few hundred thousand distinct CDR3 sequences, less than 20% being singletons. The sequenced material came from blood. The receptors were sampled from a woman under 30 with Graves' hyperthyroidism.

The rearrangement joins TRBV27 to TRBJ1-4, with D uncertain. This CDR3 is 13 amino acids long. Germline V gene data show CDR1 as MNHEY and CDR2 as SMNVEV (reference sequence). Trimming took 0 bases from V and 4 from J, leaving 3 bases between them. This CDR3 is CASSLSINEKLFF. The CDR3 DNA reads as TGTGCCAGCAGTTTATCCATTAATGAAAAACTGTTTTTT.

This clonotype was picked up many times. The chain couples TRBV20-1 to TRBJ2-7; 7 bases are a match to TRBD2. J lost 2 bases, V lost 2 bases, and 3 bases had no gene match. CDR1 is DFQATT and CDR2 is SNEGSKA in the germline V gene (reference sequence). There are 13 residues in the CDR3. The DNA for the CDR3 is TGCAGTGCTAGACTAGCGGAGCCCTACGAGCAGTACTTC. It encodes CSARLAEPYEQYF.

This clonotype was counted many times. This CDR3 is CASSNGDWPLAENEQFF. For the CDR3, the DNA is TGTGCCAGCAGTAATGGGGACTGGCCCCTTGCTGAGAATGAGCAGTTCTTC. The rearrangement uses TRBV6-1 and TRBJ2-1; tentatively, D is TRBD2 (6 bases). Trimming shortened V by 5 bases and J by 7 bases, and 24 bases separated the two germline ends. Germline V CDR1 and CDR2: MNHNS, SASEGT. There are 17 residues in the CDR3.

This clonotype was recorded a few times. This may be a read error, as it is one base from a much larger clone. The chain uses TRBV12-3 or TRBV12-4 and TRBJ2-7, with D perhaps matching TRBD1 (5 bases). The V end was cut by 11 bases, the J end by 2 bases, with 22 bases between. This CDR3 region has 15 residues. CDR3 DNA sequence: TGTGCCGACAGCTCCGGACGGTTGCCCCCCTACGAGCAGTACTTC. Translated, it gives CADSSGRLPPYEQYF.

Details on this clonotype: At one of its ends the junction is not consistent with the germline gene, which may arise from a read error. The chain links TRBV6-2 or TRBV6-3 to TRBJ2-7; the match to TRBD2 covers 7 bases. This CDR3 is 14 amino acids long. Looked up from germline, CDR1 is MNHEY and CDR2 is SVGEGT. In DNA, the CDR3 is TGTGCCAACAGTTATTCGGGGGAGGGTGGCGAGCAGTACTTC. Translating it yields CANSYSGEGGEQYF.

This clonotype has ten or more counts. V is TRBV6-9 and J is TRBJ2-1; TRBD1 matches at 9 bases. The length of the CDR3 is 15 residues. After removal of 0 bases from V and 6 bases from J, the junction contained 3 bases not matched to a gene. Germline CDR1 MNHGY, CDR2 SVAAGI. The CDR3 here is CASSYSTGGGNEQFF. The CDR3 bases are TGTGCCAGCAGTTATTCGACAGGGGGAGGCAATGAGCAGTTCTTC.

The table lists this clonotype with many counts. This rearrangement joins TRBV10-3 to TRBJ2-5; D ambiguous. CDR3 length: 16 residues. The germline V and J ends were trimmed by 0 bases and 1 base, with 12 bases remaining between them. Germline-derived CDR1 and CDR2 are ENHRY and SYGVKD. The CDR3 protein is CAISESDRAPQETQYF. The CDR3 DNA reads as TGTGCCATCAGTGAGTCAGATAGGGCCCCCCAAGAGACCCAGTACTTC.

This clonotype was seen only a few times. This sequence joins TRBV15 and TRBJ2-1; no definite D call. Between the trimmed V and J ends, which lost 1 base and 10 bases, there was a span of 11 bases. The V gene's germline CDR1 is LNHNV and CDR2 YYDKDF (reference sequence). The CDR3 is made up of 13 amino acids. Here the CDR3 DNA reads TGTGCCACCAGCAGAGGGGGAACATACGAGCAGTTCTTC. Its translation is CATSRGGTYEQFF.

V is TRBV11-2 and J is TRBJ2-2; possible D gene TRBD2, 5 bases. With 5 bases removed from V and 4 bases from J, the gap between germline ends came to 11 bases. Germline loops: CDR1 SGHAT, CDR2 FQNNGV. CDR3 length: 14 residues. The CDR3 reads CASSRTGATGELFF. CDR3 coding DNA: TGTGCCAGCAGCCGGACTGGCGCCACCGGGGAGCTGTTTTTT.

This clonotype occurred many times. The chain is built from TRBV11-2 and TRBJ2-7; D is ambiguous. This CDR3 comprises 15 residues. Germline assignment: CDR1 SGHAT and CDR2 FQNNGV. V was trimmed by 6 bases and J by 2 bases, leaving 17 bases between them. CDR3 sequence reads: CASRPQMAGTYEQYF. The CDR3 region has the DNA TGTGCCAGCAGACCTCAGATGGCAGGAACCTACGAGCAGTACTTC.

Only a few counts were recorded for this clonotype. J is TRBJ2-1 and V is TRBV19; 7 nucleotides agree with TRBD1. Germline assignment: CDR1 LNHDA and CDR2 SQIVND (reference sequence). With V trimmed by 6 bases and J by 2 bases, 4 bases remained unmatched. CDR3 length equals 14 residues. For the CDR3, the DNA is TGTGCCAGTAGGGGGACAGCAACCTACAATGAGCAGTTCTTC. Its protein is CASRGTATYNEQFF.

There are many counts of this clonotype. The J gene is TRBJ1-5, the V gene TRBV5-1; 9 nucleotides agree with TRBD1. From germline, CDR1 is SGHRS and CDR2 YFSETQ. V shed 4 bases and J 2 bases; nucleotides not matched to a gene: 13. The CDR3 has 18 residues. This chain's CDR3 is CASSNRMPGQGGNQPQHF. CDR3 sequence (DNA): TGCGCCAGCAGCAACAGAATGCCGGGACAGGGCGGCAATCAGCCCCAGCATTTT.

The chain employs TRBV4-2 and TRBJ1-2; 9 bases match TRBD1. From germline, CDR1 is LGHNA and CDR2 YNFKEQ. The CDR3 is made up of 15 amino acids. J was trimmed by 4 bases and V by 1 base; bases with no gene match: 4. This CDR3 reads CASSQVATGGYGYTF. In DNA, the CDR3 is TGTGCCAGCAGCCAAGTTGCGACAGGGGGCTATGGCTACACCTTC.

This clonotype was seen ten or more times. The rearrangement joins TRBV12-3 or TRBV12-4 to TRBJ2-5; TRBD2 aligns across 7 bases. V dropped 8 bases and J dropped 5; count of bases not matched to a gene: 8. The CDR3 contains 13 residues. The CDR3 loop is CASQSAGVETQYF. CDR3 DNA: TGTGCCAGCCAATCGGCGGGAGTGGAGACCCAGTACTTC.

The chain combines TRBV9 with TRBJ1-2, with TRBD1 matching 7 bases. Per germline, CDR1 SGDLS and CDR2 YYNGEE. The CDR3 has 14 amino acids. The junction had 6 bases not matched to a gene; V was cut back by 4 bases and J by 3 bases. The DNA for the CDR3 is TGTGCCAGCAGCACGGGGACAGCTCACTATGGCTACACCTTC. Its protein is CASSTGTAHYGYTF.

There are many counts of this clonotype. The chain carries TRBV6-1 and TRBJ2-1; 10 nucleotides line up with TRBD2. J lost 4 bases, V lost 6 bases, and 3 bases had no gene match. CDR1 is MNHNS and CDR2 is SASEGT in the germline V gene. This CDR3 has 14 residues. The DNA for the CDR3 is TGTGCCAGCAGGGGACTAGCGACATACAATGAGCAGTTCTTC. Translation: CASRGLATYNEQFF.